Listed below are T cell receptor beta chains from one sample, sequenced in a study of post-analysis software for immune sequencing data. TCRdb redid the calling of the PCR reads with MiXCR, one entry per CDR3 protein. The sample gives about half a million distinct CDR3 sequences, roughly 46% of which show up once; 12% is in the top ten. The sequenced material came from blood. Receptors were obtained from a girl between 10 and 17 years old with multiple sclerosis. The CDR3 runs from the conserved cysteine through the conserved F or W. D genes are given only for firm matches. Expanded clones are given a class, and other clones once, few, many or no size at all.

TGTGCCAGCAGTTCGCGGGGGGGCGGAGAGCAGTTCTTC CASSSRGGGEQFF TRBV12-3/TRBV12-4 13 TRBD2 - TRBJ2-1
TGTGCCAGCAGTTTAGTGTGGGGGGACCGTACTTCTAACTATGGCTACACCTTC CASSLVWGDRTSNYGYTF TRBV12-3/TRBV12-4 18 - many TRBJ1-2
TGTGCCAGCAGCGTAGAGAGTGTTCGCGGGGGAGTGACCCAGTACTTC CASSVESVRGGVTQYF TRBV9 16 TRBD2 few TRBJ2-5
TGTGCCAGCCGTGAGGGACAGTACAATGAGCAGTACTTC CASREGQYNEQYF TRBV6-1 13 TRBD1 - TRBJ2-5
TGCGCCACCCGCGCTACCGGGACAGGGAAAGAGACCCAGTACTTC CATRATGTGKETQYF TRBV5-1 15 TRBD1 few TRBJ2-5
TGTGCCAGCAGTTTCAGGGTAGTCGGGGCCAAAAACATTCAGTACTTC CASSFRVVGAKNIQYF TRBV7-3 16 - few TRBJ2-4
TGTGCCAGCAGTTTACCCCTCTCAGGGACTAGCGGGGCGGGGGAGACCCAGTACTTC CASSLPLSGTSGAGETQYF TRBV28 19 TRBD2 few TRBJ2-5
TGTGCCACCAGTCACAGAAGGGGCTACGAGCAGTACTTC CATSHRRGYEQYF TRBV15 13 - few TRBJ2-7
TGTGCCACCAGTCGAGGCCCCCAACCGCTAGCGCCCTTTCCCAATGAGCAGTTCTTC CATSRGPQPLAPFPNEQFF TRBV24-1 19 - few TRBJ2-1
TGTGCCATCAACCTCGACAGGGGGTATGAGCAGTTCTTC CAINLDRGYEQFF TRBV10-3 13 TRBD1 - TRBJ2-1
TGTGCCAGCCGCCAACAAGGGTGGAGGGGTGAGCAGTTCTTC CASRQQGWRGEQFF TRBV5-6 14 - - TRBJ2-1
TGCGCCAGCAGCTTTACGCCGGGACCCCGAGCGGATACGCAGTATTTT CASSFTPGPRADTQYF TRBV5-1 16 - - TRBJ2-3
TGTGCCAGCAGTTTATCCGGGGGAACGTCCCAAGAGACCCAGTACTTC CASSLSGGTSQETQYF TRBV6-2/TRBV6-3 16 - - TRBJ2-5
TGTGCCAGCAGCTTGGATCCCGGGACAGTCACCTACGAGCAGTACTTC CASSLDPGTVTYEQYF TRBV7-2 16 TRBD1 - TRBJ2-7
TGTGCCAGCAGCTTACGAGGACAGGGGACTTATCCGAACACCGGGGAGCTGTTTTTT CASSLRGQGTYPNTGELFF TRBV7-2 19 TRBD1 - TRBJ2-2
TGTGCCAGCAGCCCTGGGACAGGCGGAGAGACCCAGTACTTC CASSPGTGGETQYF TRBV12-3/TRBV12-4 14 TRBD1 many TRBJ2-5
TGTGCCAGCAGCTTAGCGGGTTTCGGGCGGGAGGTCTCCTACAATGAGCAGTTCTTC CASSLAGFGREVSYNEQFF TRBV7-6 19 TRBD2 - TRBJ2-1
TGCGCCAGCAGCTTGAATGGGGGATTCAGCTCCTACAATGAGCAGTTCTTC CASSLNGGFSSYNEQFF TRBV5-1 17 - - TRBJ2-1
TGCGCCAGCAGCTTTGCACAGGCCACGGCTAATGAAAAACGGTTTTTT CASSFAQATANEKRFF TRBV5-1 16 - - TRBJ1-4
TGCAGTGCTAGAGATCAAGGTCGGGCAGGCACCGGGGAGCTGTTTTTT CSARDQGRAGTGELFF TRBV20-1 16 - - TRBJ2-2
TGTGCCAGCAGTCCCTTCAACCAGAACAATGAGCAGTTCTTC CASSPFNQNNEQFF TRBV12-3/TRBV12-4 14 - - TRBJ2-1
TGCAGTGCTAGAGCGGCGATACAAGAGACCCAGTACTTC CSARAAIQETQYF TRBV20-1 13 - - TRBJ2-5
TGCAGTGGAACGACTAGCGGGAGGTCCAATGAGCAGTTCTTC CSGTTSGRSNEQFF TRBV20-1 14 TRBD2 - TRBJ2-1
TGCAGCGTTATGAGAAGGACAAACAACACTGAAGCTTTCTTT CSVMRRTNNTEAFF TRBV29-1 14 - - TRBJ1-1
TGTGCCAGCAGTTTATCGATTACCGCCAGTCAGCCCCAGCATTTT CASSLSITASQPQHF TRBV27 15 - - TRBJ1-5
TGTGCCACCAGCGAAGGGGACGGGACAGAGCAGTTCTTC CATSEGDGTEQFF TRBV15 13 - few TRBJ2-1
TGTGCCAGCTTACCCACGCGGGGGTATTCCTACGAGCAGTACTTC CASLPTRGYSYEQYF TRBV6-2/TRBV6-3 15 TRBD2 - TRBJ2-7
TGTGCCAGCAGTACCAACCGGGACTCCAATGAGCAGTACTTC CASSTNRDSNEQYF TRBV28 14 - - TRBJ2-7
TGTGCCAGCAGTTACGCGGGACGCCCAGGAGCTTTCTTT CASSYAGRPGAFF TRBV6-2/TRBV6-3 13 - - TRBJ1-1
TGTGCCAGCAGCTTAGGACTAGCGGGAGTCGGAGATACGCAGTATTTT CASSLGLAGVGDTQYF TRBV7-3 16 TRBD2 - TRBJ2-3
TGCAGTGCTAGAGATCCCACTCCGGGAGAGGATACGCAGTATTTT CSARDPTPGEDTQYF TRBV20-1 15 - - TRBJ2-3
TGCGCCAGCAGTATAGGGCGCGAGCAGTACTTC CASSIGREQYF TRBV5-1 11 - - TRBJ2-7
TGTGCCAGCAGCCAACCGATGGCGACAGTCTACAATGAGCAGTTCTTC CASSQPMATVYNEQFF TRBV7-9 16 - few TRBJ2-1
TGTGCCAGCAGTTACTCACCTACTGGGAAACCTAACTATGGCTACACCTTC CASSYSPTGKPNYGYTF TRBV6-5 17 - - TRBJ1-2
TGTGCCAGCAGCTTGGCCCGCGGCAATGGGCAGTTCTTC CASSLARGNGQFF TRBV5-6 13 - - TRBJ2-1
TGCGCCAGCAGCCCGGGACAGACCCACAATGAGCAGTTCTTC CASSPGQTHNEQFF TRBV10-1 14 TRBD1 - TRBJ2-1
TGTGCCAGCAGTTTGGGGACTAGCGGACTCCAAGAGACCCAGTACTTC CASSLGTSGLQETQYF TRBV12-3/TRBV12-4 16 TRBD2 - TRBJ2-5
TGTGCCAGCAGCTTAGGGGGGAGGAGTGAGCAGTTCTTC CASSLGGRSEQFF TRBV11-2 13 - few TRBJ2-1
TGTGCCAGCAACACGAGAGCGGGAGGGACAGATACGCAGTATTTT CASNTRAGGTDTQYF TRBV11-2 15 TRBD2 - TRBJ2-3
TGTGCCAGCAGCTTAAATGGGGGTTACAATGAGCAGTTCTTC CASSLNGGYNEQFF TRBV13 14 - few TRBJ2-1
TGTGCCATCAGTGAGTCTGCGGGAGGAGCGTACGAGCAGTACTTC CAISESAGGAYEQYF TRBV10-3 15 TRBD2 - TRBJ2-7
TGCAGTGCTGGGTCCGTCGGGGGTGAGCAGTTCTTC CSAGSVGGEQFF TRBV20-1 12 - few TRBJ2-1
TGTGCCAGCAGCCAAGCTAATGGGGCCTATGGGGAGCAGTACTTC CASSQANGAYGEQYF TRBV2 15 - few TRBJ2-5
TGTGCCAGCAGTGAACTGGCCGGGCAATCTAATGAAAAACTGTTTTTT CASSELAGQSNEKLFF TRBV6-1 16 - once TRBJ1-4
TGCGCCGGCAGCCAAGATGCCCTACAGGGGGTGGTCACAGATACGCAGTATTTT CAGSQDALQGVVTDTQYF TRBV4-3 18 TRBD1 - TRBJ2-3
TGTGCCAGCAGCCCCAACTTAGCGGGACGGGAGACCCAGTACTTC CASSPNLAGRETQYF TRBV4-2 15 TRBD2 - TRBJ2-5
TGCGCCAGCAGGTTGGAGATCGAGCAGTACTTC CASRLEIEQYF TRBV5-1 11 - few TRBJ2-7
TGTGCCAGCAGCTTAGCGGGGCAGCCGACGGAAAAACTGTTTTTT CASSLAGQPTEKLFF TRBV7-2 15 - - TRBJ1-4
TGTGCCATCAGTGAGTCTCGGGGTGTGAACCCGCCTTTCGGGCAGTACTTC CAISESRGVNPPFGQYF TRBV10-3 17 - - TRBJ2-5
TGTGCCAGCAGCTTAGTAGTAGTTTCCAGGGCAGGTGAAGGCTACACCTTC CASSLVVVSRAGEGYTF TRBV7-2 17 - few TRBJ1-2
TGTGCCAGTACTCTCACTTTCAACACCGGGGAGCTGTTTTTT CASTLTFNTGELFF TRBV6-1 14 - - TRBJ2-2
TGCAGCGTCAGCAATACCGAACACTCTGGGGCCAACGTCCTGACTTTC CSVSNTEHSGANVLTF TRBV29-1 16 - - TRBJ2-6
TGCAGCGTTTCGGACAGGGGCGACCCTTATAGCAATCAGCCCCAGCATTTT CSVSDRGDPYSNQPQHF TRBV29-1 17 TRBD1 few TRBJ1-5
TGTGCCAGCAGCCAAGATGCCGCGGGCTATGGCTACACCTTC CASSQDAAGYGYTF TRBV3-1 14 - few TRBJ1-2
TGCAGTGCGTACAGGGATAGCAATCAGCCCCAGCATTTT CSAYRDSNQPQHF TRBV20-1 13 - - TRBJ1-5
TGTGCCAGCAGCTCCCCCGGGGTGGACTATGGCTACACCTTC CASSSPGVDYGYTF TRBV7-9 14 - - TRBJ1-2
TGTGCCAGCAGCTTGTTGGGGCCGCCGGGGACCCAGTACTTC CASSLLGPPGTQYF TRBV7-3 14 - few TRBJ2-5